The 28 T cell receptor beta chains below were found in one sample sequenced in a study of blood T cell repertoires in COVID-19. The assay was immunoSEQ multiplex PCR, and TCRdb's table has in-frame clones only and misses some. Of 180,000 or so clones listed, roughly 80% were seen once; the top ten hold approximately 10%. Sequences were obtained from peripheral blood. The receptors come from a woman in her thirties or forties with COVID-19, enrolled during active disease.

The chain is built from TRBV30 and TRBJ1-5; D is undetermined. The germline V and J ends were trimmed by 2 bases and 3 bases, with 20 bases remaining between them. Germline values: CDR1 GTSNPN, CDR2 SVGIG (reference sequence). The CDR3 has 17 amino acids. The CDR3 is CAWSLGPSSLHNQPQHF. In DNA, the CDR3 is TGTGCCTGGAGTCTGGGCCCTTCCAGCCTTCACAATCAGCCCCAGCATTTT. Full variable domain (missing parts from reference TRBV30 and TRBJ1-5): SQTIHQWPATLVQPVGSPLSLECTVEGTSNPNLYWYRQAAGRGLQLLFYSVGIGQISSEVPQNLSASRPQDRQFILSSKKLLLSDSGFYLCAWSLGPSSLHNQPQHFGDGTRLSIL.

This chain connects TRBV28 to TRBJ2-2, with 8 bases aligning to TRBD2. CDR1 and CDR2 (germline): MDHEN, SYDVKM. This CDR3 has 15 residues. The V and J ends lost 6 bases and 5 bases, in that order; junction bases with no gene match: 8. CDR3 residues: CASSPPGGLTGELFF. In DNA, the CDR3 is TGTGCCAGCAGCCCCCCGGGGGGGCTTACCGGGGAGCTGTTTTTT.

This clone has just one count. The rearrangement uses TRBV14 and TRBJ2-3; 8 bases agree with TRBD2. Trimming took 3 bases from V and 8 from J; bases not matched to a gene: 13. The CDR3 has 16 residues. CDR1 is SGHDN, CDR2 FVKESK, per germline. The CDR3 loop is CASSHLGGARVRTQYF. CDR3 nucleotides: TGTGCCAGCAGCCACCTCGGGGGGGCCCGTGTTCGTACGCAGTATTTT.

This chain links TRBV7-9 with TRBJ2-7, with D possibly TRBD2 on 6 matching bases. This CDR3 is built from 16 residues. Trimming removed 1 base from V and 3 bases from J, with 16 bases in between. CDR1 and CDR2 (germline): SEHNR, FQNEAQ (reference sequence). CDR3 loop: CASSLGGGGPFYEQYF. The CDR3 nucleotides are TGTGCCAGCAGCTTAGGTGGGGGAGGCCCCTTCTACGAGCAGTACTTC.

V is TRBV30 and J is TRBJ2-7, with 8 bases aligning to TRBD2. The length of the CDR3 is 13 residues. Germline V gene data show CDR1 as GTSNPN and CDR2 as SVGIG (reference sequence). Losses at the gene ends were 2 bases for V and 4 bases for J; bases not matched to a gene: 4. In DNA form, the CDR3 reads TGTGCCTGGAGTTCGTCTAGCGGGTACGAGCAGTACTTC. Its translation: CAWSSSSGYEQYF.

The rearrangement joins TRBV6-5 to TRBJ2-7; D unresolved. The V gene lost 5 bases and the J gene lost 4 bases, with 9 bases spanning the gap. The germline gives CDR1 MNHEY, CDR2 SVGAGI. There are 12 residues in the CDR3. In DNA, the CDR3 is TGTGCCAGCAGTCGCCTCGGGTACGAGCAGTACTTC. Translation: CASSRLGYEQYF.

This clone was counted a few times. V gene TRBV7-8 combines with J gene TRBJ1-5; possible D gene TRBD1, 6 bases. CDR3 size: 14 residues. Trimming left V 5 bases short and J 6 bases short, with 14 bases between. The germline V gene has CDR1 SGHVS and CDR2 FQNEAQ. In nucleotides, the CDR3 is TGTGCCAGCAGCCGCCAGGGACACAGTCAGCCCCAGCATTTT. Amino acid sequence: CASSRQGHSQPQHF.

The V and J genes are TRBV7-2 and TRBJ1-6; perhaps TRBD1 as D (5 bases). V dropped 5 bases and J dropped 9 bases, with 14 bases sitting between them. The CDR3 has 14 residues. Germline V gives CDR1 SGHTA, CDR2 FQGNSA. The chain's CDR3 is CASSRQLWISPLHF. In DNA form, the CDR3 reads TGTGCCAGCAGCAGACAGTTATGGATTTCACCCCTCCACTTT.

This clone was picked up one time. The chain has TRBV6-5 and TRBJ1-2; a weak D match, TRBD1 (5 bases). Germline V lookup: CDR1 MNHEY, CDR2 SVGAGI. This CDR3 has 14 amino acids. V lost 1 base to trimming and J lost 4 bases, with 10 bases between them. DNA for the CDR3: TGTGCCAGCAGTTACTGGAGGGGCCGCTATGGCTACACCTTC. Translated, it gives CASSYWRGRYGYTF.

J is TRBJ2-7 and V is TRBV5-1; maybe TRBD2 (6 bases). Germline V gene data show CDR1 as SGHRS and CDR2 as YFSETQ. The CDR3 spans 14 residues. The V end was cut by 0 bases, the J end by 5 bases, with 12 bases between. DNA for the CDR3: TGCGCCAGCAGCTTGGAACGGGGGTCAAACGAGCAGTACTTC. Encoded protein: CASSLERGSNEQYF.

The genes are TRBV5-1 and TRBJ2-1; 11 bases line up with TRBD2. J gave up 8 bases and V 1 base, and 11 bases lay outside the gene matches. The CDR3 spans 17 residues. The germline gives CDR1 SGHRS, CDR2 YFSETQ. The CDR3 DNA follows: TGCGCCAGCAGCTTGACTAGCGGGAGCCCTCTTTGGGATGAGCAGTTCTTC. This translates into CASSLTSGSPLWDEQFF.

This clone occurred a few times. The CDR3 loop is CASSFPRVNSPLHF. CDR3 bases: TGTGCCAGCAGCTTCCCCAGGGTGAATTCACCCCTCCACTTT. The chain joins TRBV11-2 to TRBJ1-6, with a possible D match to TRBD1 (5 bases). V was pared by 3 bases and J by 7 bases, with 10 bases between. Germline lookup yields CDR1 SGHAT and CDR2 FQNNGV. The CDR3 consists of 14 residues. Full variable domain (missing parts from reference TRBV11-2 and TRBJ1-6): EAGVAQSPRYKIIEKRQSVAFWCNPISGHATLYWYQQILGQGPKLLIQFQNNGVVDDSQLPKDRFSAERLKGVDSTLKIQPAKLEDSAVYLCASSFPRVNSPLHFGNGTRLTVT.

The CDR3 here is CASCGGDRNEQFF. As DNA, the CDR3 is TGTGCCAGCTGTGGGGGGGATAGAAATGAGCAGTTCTTC. The chain combines TRBV27 with TRBJ2-1; 7 positions match TRBD2. The germline V gene encodes CDR1 MNHEY and CDR2 SMNVEV (reference sequence). Trimming cost V 8 bases and J 7 bases; bases outside gene matches: 8. This CDR3 is built from 13 residues.

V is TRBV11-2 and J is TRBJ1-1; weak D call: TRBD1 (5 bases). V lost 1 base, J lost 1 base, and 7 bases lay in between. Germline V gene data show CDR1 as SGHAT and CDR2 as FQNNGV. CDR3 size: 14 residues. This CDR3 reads CASSLVRENTEAFF. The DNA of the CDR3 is TGTGCCAGCAGCTTAGTCAGGGAGAACACTGAAGCTTTCTTT.

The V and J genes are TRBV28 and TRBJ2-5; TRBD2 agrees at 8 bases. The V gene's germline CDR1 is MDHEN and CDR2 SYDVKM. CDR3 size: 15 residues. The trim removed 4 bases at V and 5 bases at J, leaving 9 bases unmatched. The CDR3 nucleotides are TGTGCCAGCAGTTACCGCGGGGGGCTTTTGGAGACCCAGTACTTC. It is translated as CASSYRGGLLETQYF.

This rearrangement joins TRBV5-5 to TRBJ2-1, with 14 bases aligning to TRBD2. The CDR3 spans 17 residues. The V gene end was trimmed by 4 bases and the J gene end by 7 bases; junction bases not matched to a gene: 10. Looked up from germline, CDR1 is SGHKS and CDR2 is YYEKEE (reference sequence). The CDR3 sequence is CASSPPGLAGGSNEQFF. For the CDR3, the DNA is TGTGCCAGCAGCCCGCCCGGACTAGCGGGAGGCTCGAATGAGCAGTTCTTC.

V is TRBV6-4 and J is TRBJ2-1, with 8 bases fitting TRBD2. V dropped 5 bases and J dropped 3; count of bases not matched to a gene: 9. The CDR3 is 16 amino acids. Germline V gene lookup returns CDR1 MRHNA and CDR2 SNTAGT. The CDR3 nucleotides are TGTGCCAGCAGTCCCGGGGGGGCGGGAGACTACAATGAGCAGTTCTTC. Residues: CASSPGGAGDYNEQFF.

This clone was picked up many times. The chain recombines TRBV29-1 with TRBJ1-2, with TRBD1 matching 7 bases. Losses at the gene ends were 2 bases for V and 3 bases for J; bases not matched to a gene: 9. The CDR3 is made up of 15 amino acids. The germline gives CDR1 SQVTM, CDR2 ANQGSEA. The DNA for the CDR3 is TGCAGCGTTGAACCAATGGGACAGACCTACTATGGCTACACCTTC. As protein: CSVEPMGQTYYGYTF.

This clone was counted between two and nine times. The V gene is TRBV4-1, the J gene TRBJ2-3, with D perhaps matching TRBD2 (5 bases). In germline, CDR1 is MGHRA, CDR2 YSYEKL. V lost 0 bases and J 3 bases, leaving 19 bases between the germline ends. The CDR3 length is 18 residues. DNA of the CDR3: TGCGCCAGCAGCCAAGATGGTCTAGCTATGGCCGGGACAGATACGCAGTATTTT. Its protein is CASSQDGLAMAGTDTQYF.

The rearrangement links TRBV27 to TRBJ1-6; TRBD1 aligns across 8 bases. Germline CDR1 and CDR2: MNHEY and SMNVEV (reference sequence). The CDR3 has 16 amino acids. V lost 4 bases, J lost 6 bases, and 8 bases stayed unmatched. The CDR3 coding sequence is TGTGCCAGCAGTTCCAGGGGGCGGGTTGGTAATTCACCCCTCCACTTT. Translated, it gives CASSSRGRVGNSPLHF.

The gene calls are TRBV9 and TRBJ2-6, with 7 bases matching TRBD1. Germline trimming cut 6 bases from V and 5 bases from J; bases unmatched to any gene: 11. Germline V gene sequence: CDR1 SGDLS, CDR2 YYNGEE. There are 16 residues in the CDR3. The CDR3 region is CASNSGTVPRANVLTF. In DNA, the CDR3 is TGTGCCAGCAACTCTGGGACAGTCCCTAGGGCCAACGTCCTGACTTTC.

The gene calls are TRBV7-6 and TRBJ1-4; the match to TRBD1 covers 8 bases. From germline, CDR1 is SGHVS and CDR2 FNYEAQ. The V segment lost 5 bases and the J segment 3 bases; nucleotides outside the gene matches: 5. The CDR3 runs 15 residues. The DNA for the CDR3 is TGTGCCAGCAGCAACCAGGGGGCGCCTAATGAAAAACTGTTTTTT. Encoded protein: CASSNQGAPNEKLFF. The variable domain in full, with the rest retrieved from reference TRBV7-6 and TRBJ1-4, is GAGVSQSPRYKVTKRGQDVALRCDPISGHVSLYWYRQALGQGPEFLTYFNYEAQQDKSGLPNDRFSAERPEGSISTLTIQRTEQRDSAMYRCASSNQGAPNEKLFFGSGTQLSVL.

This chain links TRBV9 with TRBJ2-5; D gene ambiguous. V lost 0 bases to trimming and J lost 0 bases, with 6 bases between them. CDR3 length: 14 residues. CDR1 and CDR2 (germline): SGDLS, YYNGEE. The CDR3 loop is CASSVGLDQETQYF. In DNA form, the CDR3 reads TGTGCCAGCAGCGTAGGACTTGACCAAGAGACCCAGTACTTC.

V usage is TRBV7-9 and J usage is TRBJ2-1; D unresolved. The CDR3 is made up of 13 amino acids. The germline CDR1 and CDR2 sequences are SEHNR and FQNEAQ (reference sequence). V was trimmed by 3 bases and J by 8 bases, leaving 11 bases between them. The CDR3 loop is CASSFLSSDEQFF. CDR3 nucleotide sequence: TGTGCCAGCAGCTTTCTTTCTTCGGATGAGCAGTTCTTC. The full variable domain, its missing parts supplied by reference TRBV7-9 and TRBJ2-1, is DTGVSQNPRHKITKRGQNVTFRCDPISEHNRLYWYRQTLGQGPEFLTYFQNEAQLEKSRLLSDRFSAERPKGSFSTLEIQRTEQGDSAMYLCASSFLSSDEQFFGPGTRLTVL.

Here the CDR3 DNA reads TGCAGCGTGGGGGGACTAGTGGGAGGTGAGCAGTTCTTC. Protein sequence: CSVGGLVGGEQFF. V and J are TRBV29-1 and TRBJ2-1; 8 bases map to TRBD2. Trimming cost V 6 bases and J 9 bases; bases outside gene matches: 10. The germline V gene encodes CDR1 SQVTM and CDR2 ANQGSEA. The CDR3 runs 13 residues.

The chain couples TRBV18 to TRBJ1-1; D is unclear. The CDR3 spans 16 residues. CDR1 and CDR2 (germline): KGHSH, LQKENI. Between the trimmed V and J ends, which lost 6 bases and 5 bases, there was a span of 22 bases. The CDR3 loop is CASSQSEGPVGTEAFF. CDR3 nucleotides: TGTGCCAGCTCCCAAAGTGAGGGCCCCGTGGGAACTGAAGCTTTCTTT.

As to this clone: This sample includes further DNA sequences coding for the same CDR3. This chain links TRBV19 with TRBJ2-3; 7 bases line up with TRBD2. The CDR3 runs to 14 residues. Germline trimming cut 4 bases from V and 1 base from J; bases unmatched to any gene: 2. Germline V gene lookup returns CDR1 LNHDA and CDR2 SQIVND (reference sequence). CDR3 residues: CASSRLAGTDTQYF. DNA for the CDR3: TGTGCCAGTAGTAGACTAGCAGGCACAGATACGCAGTATTTT.

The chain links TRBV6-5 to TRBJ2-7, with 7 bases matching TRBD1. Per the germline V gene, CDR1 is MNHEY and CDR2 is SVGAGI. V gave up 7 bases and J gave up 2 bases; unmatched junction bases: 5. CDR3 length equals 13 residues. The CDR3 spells CASMGTAPYEQYV. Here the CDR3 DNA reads TGTGCCAGCATGGGGACAGCACCCTACGAGCAGTACGTC.